A single sample is the source of the 19 T cell receptor beta chains below, sequenced in a study of OX40 agonist ivuxolimab in advanced cancers. Only in-frame clones appear in the TCRdb table, and some are missing; sequencing was by immunoSEQ multiplex PCR. The sample shows roughly 92,000 clones, approximately 90% of them seen only once. This specimen consisted of CD4+ or CD8+ T cells sorted from blood, obtained in a trial of the OX40 agonist ivuxolimab. These receptors came from an adult with an advanced solid tumor such as melanoma, head and neck, liver or kidney cancer.

This clone was detected once. The V call is TRBV7-3, the J call TRBJ2-1; 7 bases align to TRBD2. Germline V gene lookup returns CDR1 SGHTA and CDR2 FQGTGA. The length of the CDR3 is 15 residues. J gave up 0 bases and V 4 bases, and 3 bases lay outside the gene matches. Here the CDR3 DNA reads TGTGCCAGCAGCTCTAGCGGAACCTCCTACAATGAGCAGTTCTTC. It is translated as CASSSSGTSYNEQFF.

The chain couples TRBV2 to TRBJ1-2; TRBD1 aligns across 8 bases. Germline assignment: CDR1 SNHLY and CDR2 FYNNEI. V shed 4 bases and J 7 bases; nucleotides not matched to a gene: 8. This CDR3 contains 14 residues. The CDR3 here is CASSVQGAGGGYTF. The CDR3 DNA reads TGTGCCAGCAGTGTTCAGGGGGCAGGAGGTGGCTACACCTTC.

This chain connects TRBV10-3 to TRBJ1-4; no clear D gene. The CDR3 is made up of 15 amino acids. V shed 0 bases and J shed 8 bases, with 13 bases lying between them. The germline CDR1 and CDR2 sequences are ENHRY and SYGVKD. CDR3 protein: CAISESHRGGEKLFF. The DNA for the CDR3 is TGTGCCATCAGTGAGTCGCACAGAGGAGGGGAAAAACTGTTTTTT.

This chain's CDR3 is CAISEGARETQYF. The CDR3 DNA is TGTGCCATCAGTGAGGGAGCGCGGGAGACCCAGTACTTC. This rearrangement joins TRBV10-3 to TRBJ2-5, with no clear D. The germline V gene has CDR1 ENHRY and CDR2 SYGVKD. V lost 2 bases to trimming and J lost 5 bases, with 9 bases between them. The CDR3 sequence is 13 residues long.

The chain employs TRBV4-3 and TRBJ2-1; D uncertain. Germline V lookup: CDR1 LGHNA, CDR2 YSLEER. V dropped 4 bases and J dropped 7 bases, with 14 bases sitting between them. This CDR3 comprises 14 residues. The CDR3: CASSLLLWGNEQFF. The CDR3 bases are TGCGCCAGCAGCCTCCTCTTATGGGGTAATGAGCAGTTCTTC.

This chain connects TRBV5-1 to TRBJ2-2, with TRBD1 matching over 7 bases. Germline loops: CDR1 SGHRS, CDR2 YFSETQ. V lost 2 bases, J lost 2 bases, and 3 bases stayed unmatched. There are 15 residues in the CDR3. The CDR3: CASSFGTANTGELFF. The CDR3 region has the DNA TGCGCCAGCAGCTTTGGGACAGCCAACACCGGGGAGCTGTTTTTT. The variable domain in full, completed from reference TRBV5-1 and TRBJ2-2, reads KAGVTQTPRYLIKTRGQQVTLSCSPISGHRSVSWYQQTPGQGLQFLFEYFSETQRNKGNFPGRFSGRQFSNSRSEMNVSTLELGDSALYLCASSFGTANTGELFFGEGSRLTVL.

J is TRBJ1-2 and V is TRBV7-2; possible D gene TRBD1, 6 bases. Germline CDR1 is SGHTA and CDR2 is FQGNSA. This CDR3 is built from 16 residues. Trimming removed 1 base from V and 2 bases from J, with 14 bases in between. CDR3 in DNA: TGTGCCAGCAGCTTAGAAGGGACACGCTTAAACTATGGCTACACCTTC. Residues: CASSLEGTRLNYGYTF.

This chain connects TRBV6-5 to TRBJ1-3; TRBD1 might be the D (6 bases). CDR1 and CDR2 from the germline V gene are MNHEY and SVGAGI. The CDR3 contains 13 residues. V was clipped by 7 bases and J by 3 bases, with 10 bases between them. CDR3 amino acids: CASKQGFGNTIYF. Written as DNA, the CDR3 is TGTGCCAGCAAACAGGGATTTGGAAACACCATATATTTT.

The rearrangement joins TRBV27 to TRBJ2-7; TRBD1 agrees at 10 bases. Germline trimming cut 5 bases from V and 5 bases from J; bases unmatched to any gene: 12. This CDR3 is built from 16 residues. CDR1 MNHEY and CDR2 SMNVEV come from the germline V gene (reference sequence). The CDR3 DNA reads as TGTGCCAGCAGTCCTCGCCGGACAGGGGGGGGACACGAGCAGTACTTC. Its protein is CASSPRRTGGGHEQYF.

The V and J genes are TRBV5-1 and TRBJ2-7; 8 bases line up with TRBD1. Germline V gene sequence: CDR1 SGHRS, CDR2 YFSETQ. The CDR3 has 18 amino acids. The junction had 15 bases not matched to a gene; V was cut back by 2 bases and J by 2 bases. The CDR3 region is CASSFRQLRDRFTYEQYF. The CDR3 DNA follows: TGCGCCAGCAGCTTCCGCCAACTCCGGGACAGGTTCACCTACGAGCAGTACTTC.

This rearrangement joins TRBV10-3 to TRBJ2-2; D is unresolved. Germline CDR1 is ENHRY and CDR2 is SYGVKD. This CDR3 contains 15 residues. V was pared by 4 bases and J by 5 bases, with 14 bases between. CDR3 nucleotides: TGTGCCATCAGTGGGGCCCCGTCGACTACCGGGGAGCTGTTTTTT. The encoded protein is CAISGAPSTTGELFF.

The chain couples TRBV19 to TRBJ1-1; D is unresolved. CDR3 length: 14 amino acids. The germline V gene has CDR1 LNHDA and CDR2 SQIVND (reference sequence). The V gene lost 3 bases and the J gene lost 1 base, with 9 bases spanning the gap. CDR3 in DNA: TGTGCCAGTAGTATCCGGCAGGCGAACACTGAAGCTTTCTTT. This codes for CASSIRQANTEAFF.

The CDR3 protein is CASSPPIGSSISDANTGELFF. The CDR3 nucleotides are TGTGCCAGCTCACCACCGATTGGCAGCTCGATATCCGATGCGAACACCGGGGAGCTGTTTTTT. The rearrangement joins TRBV18 to TRBJ2-2, with D uncertain. Germline-derived CDR1 and CDR2 are KGHSH and LQKENI. V was shortened by 0 bases and J by 0 bases, with 23 bases between the two germline ends. This CDR3 comprises 21 residues.

This clone has only one observation. V gene TRBV5-4 combines with J gene TRBJ1-2; the D gene is possibly TRBD1 (5 bases). Trimming cost V 0 bases and J 8 bases, with 14 bases left between them. This CDR3 spans 14 amino acids. The germline CDR1 and CDR2 sequences are SGHNT and YYREEE (reference sequence). The CDR3 loop is CASSLVDSYRGYTF. The CDR3 coding sequence is TGTGCCAGCAGCTTGGTCGACAGTTATCGGGGCTACACCTTC.

This clone was seen many times. The chain carries TRBV27 and TRBJ1-1; D possibly corresponds to TRBD1 (6 bases). Deletions cut 2 bases from V and 3 bases from J, with 13 bases between. Germline assignment: CDR1 MNHEY and CDR2 SMNVEV (reference sequence). This CDR3 is built from 15 residues. CDR3 in DNA: TGTGCCAGCAGTTTACTCCCAGGGGCCGACACTGAAGCTTTCTTT. Protein sequence: CASSLLPGADTEAFF.

The rearrangement uses TRBV28 and TRBJ1-5; D is uncertain. Germline V gene lookup returns CDR1 MDHEN and CDR2 SYDVKM. V lost 2 bases to trimming and J lost 3 bases, with 11 bases between them. The CDR3 is made up of 15 amino acids. The CDR3 nucleotides are TGTGCCAGCAGTTTAGTAGATCGGTTCAATCAGCCCCAGCATTTT. This codes for CASSLVDRFNQPQHF.

The chain joins TRBV2 to TRBJ2-5; 7 nucleotides align to TRBD2. Per the germline V gene, CDR1 is SNHLY and CDR2 is FYNNEI. The CDR3 has 15 amino acids. The J segment lost 1 base and the V segment lost 4 bases, leaving 6 bases of the junction unmatched. CDR3 residues: CASSVGGTTQETQYF. CDR3 nucleotide sequence: TGTGCCAGCAGTGTAGGAGGGACTACCCAAGAGACCCAGTACTTC.

The rearrangement joins TRBV15 to TRBJ2-1; possibly TRBD1 for D (5 bases). CDR1 is LNHNV and CDR2 is YYDKDF in the germline V gene (reference sequence). There are 17 residues in the CDR3. V was shortened by 5 bases and J by 7 bases, with 24 bases between the two germline ends. CDR3 coding DNA: TGTGCCACCAGCCACCTTTGGGGCAGCGACCAACCTAATGAGCAGTTCTTC. It specifies CATSHLWGSDQPNEQFF.

The chain links TRBV9 to TRBJ2-5; TRBD2 matches at 7 bases. V shed 3 bases, J shed 5 bases, and the junction held 13 bases outside the gene matches. Germline V lookup: CDR1 SGDLS, CDR2 YYNGEE. The CDR3 consists of 16 residues. CDR3 bases: TGTGCCAGCAGCGCGACCTCTAGCGGAGCCGGGGAGACCCAGTACTTC. It yields the protein CASSATSSGAGETQYF.